These T cell receptor beta chains were read from a single sample in a study of blood T cell repertoires in COVID-19. Data came from immunoSEQ multiplex PCR; TCRdb stores just in-frame clones and leaves some out. This sample carries about 210,000 clones, 65% to 90% of them seen once, and the ten largest clones take 4.5% to 5.5%. Sequencing input: PBMCs or T cells enriched from blood (not recorded which). All receptors derive from a woman aged 25 to 39 who had been exposed to COVID-19. Each CDR3 is given with its conserved first and last residue. D genes are given only for firm matches. Only some rows state a clone size, as once, few, many or a class for expanded clones.

>TRBV27|.|TRBJ1-4|.
TGTGCCAGCAGTTTATCGGGGCGAACGACTAATGAAAAACTGTTTTTT
CASSLSGRTTNEKLFF
>TRBV18|.|TRBJ1-1|.
TGTGCCAGCTCACCAGCGGCAGAGAACACTGAAGCTTTCTTT
CASSPAAENTEAFF
>TRBV2|.|TRBJ1-2|TRBD1
TGTGCCAGCAGTGAAATCGGGCAGGGGGCGGGCGGCTACACCTTC
CASSEIGQGAGGYTF
>TRBV24-1|.|TRBJ2-1|.
TGTGCCACCAGTACAGGGTCCTCCTACAATGAGCAGTTCTTC
CATSTGSSYNEQFF
>TRBV2|.|TRBJ1-4|TRBD1
TGTGCCAGCATTGGGGGACAGGGAAGGGAAAAACTGTTTTTT
CASIGGQGREKLFF
>TRBV4-1|once|TRBJ1-1|.
TGCGCCAGCAGCCAAGAATCCGACAGAAACACTGAAGCTTTCTTT
CASSQESDRNTEAFF
>TRBV4-1|.|TRBJ1-4|TRBD1
TGCGCCAGCAGCCAAGAAAGACAGGGTAAAGAAAAACTGTTTTTT
CASSQERQGKEKLFF
>TRBV19|.|TRBJ2-7|.
TGTGCCAGTAGTCAAAGGAATAACAGGGACGAGCAGTACTTC
CASSQRNNRDEQYF
>TRBV27|.|TRBJ2-3|TRBD2
TGTGCCAGCAGTTTATTTGGTAGCGGGGGGTCAACAGATACGCAGTATTTT
CASSLFGSGGSTDTQYF
>TRBV5-1|.|TRBJ2-3|TRBD2
TGCGCCAGCAGCTCAGGACTAGCGGGCAGCGGGAATACGCAGTATTTT
CASSSGLAGSGNTQYF
>TRBV9|.|TRBJ1-2|.
TGTGCCAGCAGCGCCCAAACGGGGGACTATGGCTACACCTTC
CASSAQTGDYGYTF
>TRBV12-5|few|TRBJ1-1|TRBD1
TGTGCTAGTGGTTTGGGATCGGGACAGCCAGAGAACACTGAAGCTTTCTTT
CASGLGSGQPENTEAFF
>TRBV6-5|.|TRBJ1-1|.
TGTGCCAGCAGTTCCTCTCTTGGGGAGGGGTTTGAAGCTTTCTTT
CASSSSLGEGFEAFF
>TRBV20-1|few|TRBJ1-6|.
TGCAGTGCTAGTATACCTTCTTCGGACAGTAGCTCACCCCTCCACTTT
CSASIPSSDSSSPLHF
>TRBV5-4|.|TRBJ1-2|.
TGTGCCAGCAGCTTGGCGATTCAGGGGCATGGCTACACCTTC
CASSLAIQGHGYTF
>TRBV12-5|.|TRBJ2-2|TRBD1
TGTGCTAGTGGTATAGAGGGGGCCTACATCGCCGGGGAGCTGTTTTTT
CASGIEGAYIAGELFF
>TRBV19|.|TRBJ2-5|.
TGTGCCAGTAGTATGGCGGGAATGGAGACCCAGTACTTC
CASSMAGMETQYF
>TRBV12-5|.|TRBJ1-2|.
TGTGCTAGTGGTTTGGACGGGGGATTCTATGGCTACACCTTC
CASGLDGGFYGYTF
>TRBV5-1|.|TRBJ1-1|.
TGCGCCAGCAGCCAGGGAGGTAGGAACACTGAAGCTTTCTTT
CASSQGGRNTEAFF
>TRBV7-9|.|TRBJ2-3|.
TGTGCCAGCGTTAGCACAGGAGATACGCAGTATTTT
CASVSTGDTQYF
>TRBV4-1|.|TRBJ1-5|TRBD1
TGCGCCAGCAGCCAGGGTCGGGACAGGGGGTTTTTACAGCCCCAGCATTTT
CASSQGRDRGFLQPQHF
>TRBV7-3|few|TRBJ1-6|TRBD1
TGTGCCAGCATGTACAGGGGAAGCTCCTATAATTCACCCCTCCACTTT
CASMYRGSSYNSPLHF
>TRBV11-3|.|TRBJ1-6|.
TGTGCCAGCAGCTTAGAGGCGGTTTCAGATTCACCCCTCCACTTT
CASSLEAVSDSPLHF
>TRBV5-8|few|TRBJ1-1|TRBD1
TGTGCCAGCAACTTGGGGACAGGGGGGGACACTGAAGCTTTCTTT
CASNLGTGGDTEAFF
>TRBV10-3|.|TRBJ2-2|TRBD1
TGTGCCATTGGACAGGGAGGCGGGGAGCTGTTTTTT
CAIGQGGGELFF
>TRBV11-3|.|TRBJ1-4|.
TGTGCCTCTTCAGCGGGGGGCGCAACTAATGAAAAACTGTTTTTT
CASSAGGATNEKLFF
>TRBV30|.|TRBJ2-3|TRBD2
TGTGCCTGGAGTTTCTTAGCGGGGGGGAGCACAGATACGCAGTATTTT
CAWSFLAGGSTDTQYF
>TRBV19|.|TRBJ1-5|.
TGTGCCAGTAGTAAGTCACGGCGGGCCCAGCATTTT
CASSKSRRAQHF